The 17 T cell receptor beta chains listed next were all sequenced from one sample in a study of T cells in localized non-small cell lung cancer. Repertoires were generated with immunoSEQ multiplex PCR, while TCRdb's copy carries only in-frame clones and drops some. The sample contains 70,000 to 85,000 clones, roughly 83% of which appear only once. This sample comprised peripheral blood, obtained before any cancer treatment. These receptors were collected from a female donor older than 55 with stage I lung adenocarcinoma.

The rearrangement links TRBV5-6 to TRBJ2-2; D possibly corresponds to TRBD2 (8 bases). Per the germline V gene, CDR1 is SGHDT and CDR2 is YYEEEE. The CDR3 consists of 19 residues. V was pared by 0 bases and J by 1 base, with 19 bases between. The DNA of the CDR3 is TGTGCCAGCAGCTTGGGCGGGGGGACAGACCTTTTGAACACCGGGGAGCTGTTTTTT. Amino acids: CASSLGGGTDLLNTGELFF.

The chain links TRBV9 to TRBJ2-7; TRBD1 matches 7 bases. The germline V gene encodes CDR1 SGDLS and CDR2 YYNGEE. V dropped 4 bases and J dropped 2; count of bases not matched to a gene: 6. CDR3 length: 14 residues. CDR3 DNA sequence: TGTGCCAGCAGCCCCACAGGGGTCCCCTACGAGCAGTACTTC. This codes for CASSPTGVPYEQYF.

V gene TRBV2 combines with J gene TRBJ1-1; D is uncertain. The germline V gene encodes CDR1 SNHLY and CDR2 FYNNEI. The V end was cut by 0 bases, the J end by 1 base, with 12 bases between. The CDR3 contains 16 residues. The CDR3 DNA follows: TGTGCCAGCAGTGAAGCGTGGGCAGTTGGGAACACTGAAGCTTTCTTT. As protein: CASSEAWAVGNTEAFF.

V usage is TRBV5-1 and J usage is TRBJ2-2; 10 bases fit TRBD2. Germline V gene data show CDR1 as SGHRS and CDR2 as YFSETQ. V was clipped by 5 bases and J by 6 bases; unmatched bases: 4. The CDR3 consists of 14 residues. CDR3 coding DNA: TGCGCCAGCAGTATTGGACTAGCGGCCGGGGAGCTGTTTTTT. Encoded protein: CASSIGLAAGELFF.

The V call is TRBV4-1, the J call TRBJ1-1, with D hard to call. V lost 0 bases and J lost 10, with 21 bases in between. The length of the CDR3 is 16 residues. Germline CDR1 is MGHRA and CDR2 is YSYEKL. The CDR3 sequence: CASSQDYDIKVWGAFF. The CDR3 nucleotides are TGCGCCAGCAGCCAAGATTATGACATCAAGGTTTGGGGAGCTTTCTTT.

This clone was detected only once. The chain is built from TRBV6-6 and TRBJ1-6, with D uncertain. V was clipped by 6 bases and J by 5 bases, with 5 bases between them. Germline CDR1 is MNHNY and CDR2 is SVGAGI (reference sequence). The CDR3 covers 12 residues. Here the CDR3 DNA reads TGTGCCAGCAGGGGGAATAATTCACCCCTCCACTTT. This encodes CASRGNNSPLHF.

The chain uses TRBV11-2 and TRBJ2-7; 7 bases fit TRBD1. Germline CDR1 reads SGHAT; CDR2 reads FQNNGV. This CDR3 is built from 13 residues. Trimming at V came to 4 bases and at J to 1 base, leaving 1 base not matched to a gene. The CDR3 loop reads CASSWGQSYEQYF. The CDR3 DNA is TGTGCCAGCAGCTGGGGACAGTCCTACGAGCAGTACTTC.

This chain connects TRBV7-3 to TRBJ2-1; D is unresolved. Germline V lookup: CDR1 SGHTA, CDR2 FQGTGA. This CDR3 comprises 15 residues. Trimming removed 5 bases from V and 0 bases from J, with 11 bases in between. This CDR3 reads CASSVLGASYNEQFF. CDR3 bases: TGTGCCAGCAGCGTCCTCGGCGCCTCCTACAATGAGCAGTTCTTC.

This rearrangement joins TRBV5-1 to TRBJ2-2; D may be TRBD2 (5 bases). The CDR3 length is 16 residues. Trimming took off 0 bases at V and 0 bases at J, with 9 bases between the two ends. Germline CDR1 SGHRS, CDR2 YFSETQ. CDR3 sequence: CASSLAAVSNTGELFF. The CDR3 nucleotides are TGCGCCAGCAGCTTGGCAGCGGTCTCGAACACCGGGGAGCTGTTTTTT.

The CDR3 DNA reads TGTGCCAGCAGCGTCGGAACAGGGCGGCTAGGCATTCAGTACTTC. The encoded protein is CASSVGTGRLGIQYF. V and J are TRBV9 and TRBJ2-4, with D tentatively TRBD1 (6 bases). CDR1 SGDLS and CDR2 YYNGEE come from the germline V gene. V lost 2 bases to trimming and J lost 9 bases, with 18 bases between them. This CDR3 is 15 amino acids long.

The chain joins TRBV19 to TRBJ2-7; 7 bases fit TRBD1. The CDR3 runs to 13 residues. The V and J ends lost 4 bases and 2 bases, in that order; junction bases with no gene match: 2. Germline V gives CDR1 LNHDA, CDR2 SQIVND (reference sequence). The CDR3, as DNA: TGTGCCAGTAGTAGAGGGACAGCCTACGAGCAGTACTTC. Translated, it gives CASSRGTAYEQYF.

The chain couples TRBV6-4 to TRBJ2-1, with D hard to call. The length of the CDR3 is 13 residues. V was pared by 2 bases and J by 6 bases, with 8 bases between. Germline CDR1 is MRHNA and CDR2 is SNTAGT. The CDR3 loop is CASSDEVGNEQFF. DNA of the CDR3: TGTGCCAGCAGTGACGAGGTAGGCAATGAGCAGTTCTTC.

The CDR3 loop is CASSGFLSNEQYF. CDR3 DNA sequence: TGTGCCAGCAGTGGGTTCCTAAGCAACGAGCAGTACTTC. The V call is TRBV6-6, the J call TRBJ2-7; D not resolved. Trimming shortened V by 5 bases and J by 5 bases, and 13 bases separated the two germline ends. CDR1 and CDR2 from the germline V gene are MNHNY and SVGAGI (reference sequence). There are 13 residues in the CDR3.

The chain uses TRBV4-2 and TRBJ2-1; D gene uncertain. Per germline, CDR1 LGHNA and CDR2 YNFKEQ. The CDR3 sequence is 16 residues long. V was shortened by 0 bases and J by 0 bases, with 9 bases between the two germline ends. The DNA for the CDR3 is TGTGCCAGCAGCCAAGAAGCCGGAAACTCCTACAATGAGCAGTTCTTC. It translates to CASSQEAGNSYNEQFF.

The genes are TRBV5-5 and TRBJ1-1; TRBD1 might be the D (6 bases). The length of the CDR3 is 14 residues. With 2 bases removed from V and 1 base from J, the gap between germline ends came to 9 bases. Germline assignment: CDR1 SGHKS and CDR2 YYEKEE (reference sequence). The DNA for the CDR3 is TGTGCCAGCAGCTTTGGACAGACGAACACTGAAGCTTTCTTT. It codes for CASSFGQTNTEAFF.

This chain links TRBV27 with TRBJ2-1; 8 positions match TRBD2. V was pared by 6 bases and J by 4 bases, with 2 bases of the junction left unmatched. CDR3 size: 13 residues. Germline V gene sequence: CDR1 MNHEY, CDR2 SMNVEV (reference sequence). The CDR3 bases are TGTGCCAGCAGGACGGGGGGGTACAATGAGCAGTTCTTC. This translates into CASRTGGYNEQFF.

The chain employs TRBV14 and TRBJ2-2; TRBD2 aligns across 12 bases. The V gene end was trimmed by 4 bases and the J gene end by 3 bases; junction bases not matched to a gene: 6. Germline V gene sequence: CDR1 SGHDN, CDR2 FVKESK. The CDR3 runs to 17 residues. This CDR3 is CASSLPGLAGYTGELFF. As DNA, the CDR3 is TGTGCCAGCAGCCTGCCGGGACTAGCGGGTTACACCGGGGAGCTGTTTTTT.